This T cell receptor (beta chain) is drawn from a study of cytomegalovirus exposure and HLA in healthy donors. Whole-study context: An early release of data contained 75 million to 100 million unique TCRs, which came from HLA-typed donors. Study findings and constraints: The listing of 150 to 200 TCR beta chains classed them as cytomegalovirus-associated. Published work reported that the classifier diagnosed cytomegalovirus status with high specificity and sensitivity. A prior analysis recorded that most TCR beta V segments were productive about 87% or about 30% of the time.

Of note for this clone: Its target is unknown.

This CDR3 spans 16 amino acids. The germline V gene encodes CDR1 SGHKS and CDR2 YYEKEE (reference sequence). With 4 bases clipped from V and 0 bases from J, the junction kept 7 bases outside the gene matches. It was with 60 Vbeta and 13 Jbeta primers that the PCR ran. Clones were read by immunoSEQ multiplex PCR, and TCRdb kept only the in-frame ones, dropping some. The table shows over 150,000 clones, with around four fifths occurring only once. This clonotype was sampled from a girl aged 5-17 years in good health and CMV-seropositive. The rearrangement joins TRBV5-5 to TRBJ2-4, with TRBD2 identical over 7 bases. Sequences were obtained from PBMCs. The CDR3 here is CASSHISGGAKNIQYF. The DNA for the CDR3 is TGTGCCAGCAGCCACATATCGGGGGGAGCCAAAAACATTCAGTACTTC.